Shown below are 20 T cell receptor beta chains from a single sample sequenced in a study of blood T cell repertoires in COVID-19. Profiled with immunoSEQ multiplex PCR; TCRdb holds only in-frame clones, not every one. The table records approximately 170,000 clones, about 86% of them present only once. The material sequenced was peripheral blood. The receptors here all came from a man over 45 with active or convalescent COVID-19.

The chain employs TRBV12-3 or TRBV12-4 and TRBJ1-1; no clear D gene. Between the trimmed V and J ends, which lost 8 bases and 6 bases, there was a span of 10 bases. The CDR3 loop spans 11 amino acids. This CDR3 reads CASGRGSEAFF. DNA of the CDR3: TGTGCCAGCGGCCGAGGGTCTGAAGCTTTCTTT.

The V gene is TRBV5-4, the J gene TRBJ2-2; D is perhaps TRBD2 (7 bases). V lost 0 bases and J 7 bases, leaving 16 bases between the germline ends. Germline lookup yields CDR1 SGHNT and CDR2 YYREEE (reference sequence). The CDR3 runs to 16 residues. The CDR3 here is CASSLGGGGDVGELFF. In DNA, the CDR3 is TGTGCCAGCAGCTTGGGAGGGGGGGGCGACGTCGGGGAGCTGTTTTTT.

The chain employs TRBV7-2 and TRBJ2-1; D unclear. CDR3 length: 14 amino acids. Deletions cut 4 bases from V and 6 bases from J, with 13 bases between. Germline V gene lookup returns CDR1 SGHTA and CDR2 FQGNSA. CDR3 nucleotide sequence: TGTGCCAGCAGCTCCCCGCCGAGCGCCAATGAGCAGTTCTTC. Protein sequence: CASSSPPSANEQFF.

The genes are TRBV28 and TRBJ1-1, with 7 bases lining up with TRBD1. With V trimmed by 8 bases and J by 1 base, 4 bases remained unmatched. The CDR3 extends over 13 amino acids. CDR1 is MDHEN and CDR2 is SYDVKM in the germline V gene. The CDR3 sequence is CASQTGRNTEAFF. The CDR3 nucleotides read TGTGCCAGCCAGACAGGGAGGAACACTGAAGCTTTCTTT.

The chain couples TRBV4-2 to TRBJ2-7, with TRBD1 identical over 8 bases. The CDR3 loop spans 14 amino acids. CDR1 and CDR2 (germline): LGHNA, YNFKEQ. The J segment lost 3 bases and the V segment lost 5 bases, leaving 6 bases of the junction unmatched. CDR3 loop: CASSTEDRVYEQYF. The DNA for the CDR3 is TGTGCCAGCAGCACAGAGGACAGGGTCTACGAGCAGTACTTC.

This sequence joins TRBV3-1 (or the pseudogene TRBV3-2) and TRBJ1-1, with no clear D. With 0 bases removed from V and 5 bases from J, the gap between germline ends came to 13 bases. Germline CDR1 is LGHDT and CDR2 is YNNKEL (reference sequence). CDR3 length equals 15 residues. The CDR3 bases are TGTGCCAGCAGCCAAGAATCAGGAGGAAATACTGAAGCTTTCTTT. This encodes CASSQESGGNTEAFF.

J is TRBJ1-6 and V is TRBV30; 8 positions match TRBD1. CDR3 size: 15 residues. CDR1 is GTSNPN, CDR2 SVGIG, per germline (reference sequence). V lost 1 base, J lost 7 bases, and 6 bases stayed unmatched. The CDR3 reads CAWSDPTGANSPLHF. The CDR3 bases are TGTGCCTGGAGTGACCCGACAGGGGCGAATTCACCCCTCCACTTT.

This chain connects TRBV6-1 to TRBJ2-1; D is possibly TRBD2 (7 bases). The V end lost 4 bases, the J end lost 5 bases, and 18 bases lay between the germline ends. The germline gives CDR1 MNHNS, CDR2 SASEGT. CDR3 size: 16 residues. CDR3 DNA sequence: TGTGCCAGCAGTGGCAGCGGCGGGGGCAGAAACAATGAGCAGTTCTTC. This translates into CASSGSGGGRNNEQFF.

The V call is TRBV3-1 (or the pseudogene TRBV3-2), the J call TRBJ1-1, with 7 bases fitting TRBD1. From germline, CDR1 is LGHDT and CDR2 YNNKEL (reference sequence). V shed 1 base, J shed 4 bases, and the junction held 3 bases outside the gene matches. The CDR3 has 14 amino acids. CDR3 in DNA: TGTGCCAGCAGCCAAGGACAGGGTAGCACTGAAGCTTTCTTT. It yields the protein CASSQGQGSTEAFF.

This chain links TRBV14 with TRBJ1-1, with D possibly being TRBD1 (6 bases). CDR1 SGHDN and CDR2 FVKESK come from the germline V gene. V was trimmed by 3 bases and J by 5 bases, leaving 19 bases between them. CDR3 length: 16 amino acids. CDR3 in DNA: TGTGCCAGCAGCCACGCAGGGAAACTAAGGGGGACTGAAGCTTTCTTT. This encodes CASSHAGKLRGTEAFF.

The chain has TRBV5-1 and TRBJ2-1; 7 nucleotides match TRBD1. V lost 4 bases to trimming and J lost 1 base; unmatched junction nucleotides: 8. The CDR3 contains 16 residues. The germline gives CDR1 SGHRS, CDR2 YFSETQ. The CDR3 nucleotides read TGCGCCAGCAGCGAGGGACAGAGAGTTTCCTACAATGAGCAGTTCTTC. The encoded protein is CASSEGQRVSYNEQFF.

The chain combines TRBV7-2 with TRBJ2-3; 7 bases match TRBD2. The trim removed 5 bases at V and 7 bases at J, leaving 18 bases unmatched. CDR1 SGHTA and CDR2 FQGNSA come from the germline V gene. The CDR3 is 17 amino acids. The CDR3 bases are TGTGCCAGCAGCCTCCCCCTCGGAACTAGCGCCCCTTATACGCAGTATTTT. It codes for CASSLPLGTSAPYTQYF.

The chain carries TRBV5-1 and TRBJ2-3; D remains unclear. The CDR3 is made up of 11 amino acids. The V end was cut by 5 bases, the J end by 7 bases, with 8 bases between. In germline, CDR1 is SGHRS, CDR2 YFSETQ. CDR3 sequence: CASRRQHTQYF. CDR3 coding DNA: TGCGCCAGCAGGCGGCAACATACGCAGTATTTT.

This chain connects TRBV29-1 to TRBJ2-7, with unresolved D. Germline values: CDR1 SQVTM, CDR2 ANQGSEA. The V and J ends lost 3 bases and 4 bases respectively, with 7 bases between them. The CDR3 spans 11 residues. This CDR3 reads CSVDKRYEQYF. The CDR3 nucleotides read TGCAGCGTTGATAAGCGTTACGAGCAGTACTTC.

The chain joins TRBV2 to TRBJ1-2, with 8 nucleotides matching TRBD1. Per the germline V gene, CDR1 is SNHLY and CDR2 is FYNNEI. The CDR3 has 15 residues. Losses at the gene ends were 6 bases for V and 5 bases for J; bases not matched to a gene: 11. CDR3 coding DNA: TGTGCCAGCAGGGAAACAAAACAGGGGGAGTATGGCTACACCTTC. This gives the protein CASRETKQGEYGYTF.

The chain carries TRBV5-4 and TRBJ2-7, with D perhaps TRBD2 (6 bases). V was pared by 4 bases and J by 0 bases, with 11 bases between. Germline-derived CDR1 and CDR2 are SGHNT and YYREEE (reference sequence). This CDR3 comprises 14 residues. The CDR3 sequence is CASSPGTGSYEQYF. In DNA form, the CDR3 reads TGTGCCAGCAGCCCCGGGACTGGCTCCTACGAGCAGTACTTC.

This rearrangement joins TRBV11-3 to TRBJ1-1; 11 positions agree with TRBD1. The V gene end was trimmed by 5 bases and the J gene end by 1 base; junction bases not matched to a gene: 3. Germline loops: CDR1 SGHNT, CDR2 YENEEA. The length of the CDR3 is 15 residues. The chain's CDR3 is CASSPGQGANTEAFF. The CDR3 DNA is TGTGCCAGCAGCCCCGGACAGGGGGCGAACACTGAAGCTTTCTTT.

The chain uses TRBV5-1 and TRBJ1-6; 8 bases are shared with TRBD1. The germline CDR1 and CDR2 sequences are SGHRS and YFSETQ. Trimming at V came to 1 base and at J to 7 bases, leaving 4 bases not matched to a gene. The CDR3 contains 15 residues. DNA of the CDR3: TGCGCCAGCAGCTTGTCAGGGGGCGACAATTCACCCCTCCACTTT. Its translation is CASSLSGGDNSPLHF.

The chain couples TRBV18 to TRBJ1-5; 10 nucleotides match TRBD1. The CDR3 has 19 residues. From germline, CDR1 is KGHSH and CDR2 LQKENI. With 0 bases clipped from V and 2 bases from J, the junction kept 10 bases outside the gene matches. The CDR3 DNA sequence: TGTGCCAGCTCACCACCATCGGGACAGGGGCGATTTGGCAATCAGCCCCAGCATTTT. It codes for CASSPPSGQGRFGNQPQHF.

This clone was counted a single time. The chain combines TRBV4-3 with TRBJ1-1; D is perhaps TRBD1 (6 bases). V was trimmed by 0 bases and J by 6 bases, leaving 17 bases between them. Looked up from germline, CDR1 is LGHNA and CDR2 is YSLEER. This CDR3 has 16 amino acids. CDR3 DNA: TGCGCCAGCAGCCAAGATCTGCCAGGGGTTGGATCTGAAGCTTTCTTT. Translating it yields CASSQDLPGVGSEAFF.